Below, 5 T cell receptor beta chains from the same sample are listed, as sequenced in a study of blood T cell repertoires in COVID-19 (dated by TCRdb to 2018 to 2020). Libraries were made using the immunoSEQ multiplex PCR assay. The table was pulled from immuneACCESS by TCRdb, which kept in-frame rearrangements only. Such tables lose some clones; where checked, under half of the loss comes from unresolved V genes, and the rest has no known cause. For this sample the table gives about 100,000 clones, of which more than 70% were detected only once. The ten biggest clones cover approximately 20% of the sample. The sample taken for sequencing was peripheral blood. The receptors here all came from a human donor in a cohort sampled during active COVID-19.

CDR3 loop: CASSQTTCTGTVHSYNEQFF. Written as DNA, the CDR3 is TGCGCCAGCAGTCAAACTACCTGCACCGGGACAGTTCACTCCTACAATGAGCAGTTCTTC. The genes are TRBV23-1 and TRBJ2-1, with 7 bases identical to TRBD1. TRBV23-1 is sorted into the ORF group, with uncertain function. The CDR3 has 20 residues. V lost 2 bases to trimming and J lost 0 bases; unmatched junction nucleotides: 16.

V usage is TRBV6-4 and J usage is TRBJ1-1; no reliable D call. The germline CDR1 and CDR2 sequences are MRHNA and SNTAGT. Trimming cost V 4 bases and J 2 bases, with 8 bases left between them. The CDR3 has 13 amino acids. The CDR3 spells CASSADINTEAFF. The CDR3 bases are TGTGCCAGCAGTGCCGACATTAACACTGAAGCTTTCTTT.

V is TRBV6-1 and J is TRBJ2-4; tentative D call: TRBD2 (6 bases). There are 16 residues in the CDR3. V was trimmed by 3 bases and J by 0 bases, leaving 12 bases between them. Germline V gives CDR1 MNHNS, CDR2 SASEGT. CDR3 sequence reads: CASSEWRALAKNIQYF. In nucleotides, the CDR3 is TGTGCCAGCAGTGAGTGGAGGGCTTTAGCCAAAAACATTCAGTACTTC.

The chain is built from TRBV10-3 and TRBJ1-5; D call uncertain. From germline, CDR1 is ENHRY and CDR2 SYGVKD. The CDR3 covers 12 residues. Trimming cost V 6 bases and J 5 bases, with 8 bases left between them. CDR3 amino acids: CAIRGRDQPQHF. DNA of the CDR3: TGTGCCATCAGAGGGAGGGATCAGCCCCAGCATTTT.

This rearrangement joins TRBV6-7 to TRBJ2-7; the match to TRBD2 covers 9 bases. TRBV6-7 is designated an ORF whose function remains uncertain. This CDR3 comprises 16 residues. The junction had 12 bases not matched to a gene; V was cut back by 5 bases and J by 4 bases. The CDR3 loop reads CASSRGGRTSAYEQYF. The CDR3 DNA is TGTGCCAGCAGTCGCGGGGGGCGGACTAGCGCTTACGAGCAGTACTTC.